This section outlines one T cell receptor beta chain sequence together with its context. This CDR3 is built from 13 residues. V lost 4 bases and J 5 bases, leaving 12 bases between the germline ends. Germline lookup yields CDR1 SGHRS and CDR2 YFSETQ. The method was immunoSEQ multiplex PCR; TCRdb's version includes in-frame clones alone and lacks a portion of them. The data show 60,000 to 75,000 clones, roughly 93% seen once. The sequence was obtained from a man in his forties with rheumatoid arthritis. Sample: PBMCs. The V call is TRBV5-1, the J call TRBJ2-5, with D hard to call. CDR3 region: CASSPDRMETQYF. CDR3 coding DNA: TGCGCCAGCAGCCCCGACCGAATGGAGACCCAGTACTTC.